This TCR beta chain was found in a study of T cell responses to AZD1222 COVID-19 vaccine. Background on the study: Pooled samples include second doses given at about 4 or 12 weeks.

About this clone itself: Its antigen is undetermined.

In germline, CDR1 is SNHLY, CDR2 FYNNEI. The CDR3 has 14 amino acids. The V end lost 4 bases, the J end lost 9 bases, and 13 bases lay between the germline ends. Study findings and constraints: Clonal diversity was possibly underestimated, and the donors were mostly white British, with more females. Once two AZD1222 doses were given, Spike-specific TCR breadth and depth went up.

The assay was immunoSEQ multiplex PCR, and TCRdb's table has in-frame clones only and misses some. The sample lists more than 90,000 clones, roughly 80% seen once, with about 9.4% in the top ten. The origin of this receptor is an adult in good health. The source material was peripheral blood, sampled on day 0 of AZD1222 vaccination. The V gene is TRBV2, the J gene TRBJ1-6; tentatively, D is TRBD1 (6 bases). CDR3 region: CASSGGTGFSPLHF. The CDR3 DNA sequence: TGTGCCAGCAGTGGCGGTACAGGGTTTTCACCCCTCCACTTT.